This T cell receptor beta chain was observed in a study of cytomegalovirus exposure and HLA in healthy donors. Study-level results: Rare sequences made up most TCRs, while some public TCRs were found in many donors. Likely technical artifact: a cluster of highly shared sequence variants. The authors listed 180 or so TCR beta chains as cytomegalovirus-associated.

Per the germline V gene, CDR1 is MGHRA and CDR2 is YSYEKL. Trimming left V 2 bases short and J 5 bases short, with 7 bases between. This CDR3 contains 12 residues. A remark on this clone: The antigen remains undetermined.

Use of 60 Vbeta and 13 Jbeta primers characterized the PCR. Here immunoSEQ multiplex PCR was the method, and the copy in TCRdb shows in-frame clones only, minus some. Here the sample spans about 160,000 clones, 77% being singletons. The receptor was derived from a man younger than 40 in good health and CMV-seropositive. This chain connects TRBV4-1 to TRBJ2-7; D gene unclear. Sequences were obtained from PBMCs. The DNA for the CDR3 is TGCGCCAGCAGCCAAACTACGGACGAGCAGTACTTC. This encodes CASSQTTDEQYF.